One and the same sample provided the 19 T cell receptor beta chains below, sequenced in a study of Ad26.COV2.S vaccination and SARS-CoV-2 variants. Treatment defined: roughly 18 received Ad26.COV2.S at low or high dose, single or two shots; 5 received placebo; per-sample allocation not given. Collection of the samples took place on day 63 after the first injection of vaccine or placebo. The data were produced by immunoSEQ multiplex PCR, yet TCRdb's version contains in-frame clones alone and is incomplete. The sample shows about 460,000 clones, about 89% of them seen only once. The sequences come from peripheral blood, collected in a trial of Ad26.COV2.S vaccine versus placebo. The receptors come from a person aged 18 to 65 who received the Ad26.COV2.S COVID-19 vaccine or a placebo.

The CDR3 coding sequence is TGTGCCAGCAGCCAAATCGGGCGACTGAACACTGAAGCTTTCTTT. Translation: CASSQIGRLNTEAFF. The chain combines TRBV28 with TRBJ1-1; the D is unclear. The CDR3 covers 15 residues. Trimming took 6 bases from V and 0 from J, leaving 14 bases between them. CDR1 is MDHEN, CDR2 SYDVKM, per germline.

The chain is built from TRBV6-2 or TRBV6-3 and TRBJ1-2; no reliable D call. The ends were cut back, 2 bases at V and 8 bases at J, with 9 bases in the middle. The CDR3 is made up of 12 amino acids. Germline values: CDR1 MNHEY, CDR2 SVGEGT. CDR3 nucleotide sequence: TGTGCCAGCAGTTACCAGCGTTGGGGCTACACCTTC. It encodes CASSYQRWGYTF.

This clone was counted once. The chain couples TRBV4-1 to TRBJ2-2; TRBD2 might be the D (5 bases). The V gene's germline CDR1 is MGHRA and CDR2 YSYEKL. This CDR3 is 14 amino acids long. Trimming pared 1 base from V and 5 bases from J, leaving 8 bases between. CDR3 coding DNA: TGCGCCAGCAGCCAAGTCCGGGGTACCGGGGAGCTGTTTTTT. It is translated as CASSQVRGTGELFF.

This chain's CDR3 is CASSPQGAPYQPQHF. DNA for the CDR3: TGTGCCAGCTCACCACAGGGGGCACCCTATCAGCCCCAGCATTTT. The V call is TRBV18, the J call TRBJ1-5; 7 nucleotides agree with TRBD1. Germline CDR1 and CDR2: KGHSH and LQKENI. Trimming removed 1 base from V and 5 bases from J; junction bases left unmatched: 5. CDR3 size: 15 residues.

Only one count was recorded for this clone. The DNA of the CDR3 is TGTGCCACCAGCAGAGGCCCGGCGGGACAGGGGAAAAACATTCAGTACTTC. It translates to CATSRGPAGQGKNIQYF. This chain joins TRBV15 and TRBJ2-4; 10 bases fit TRBD1. V dropped 1 base and J dropped 4; count of bases not matched to a gene: 7. CDR3 length equals 17 residues. CDR1 is LNHNV and CDR2 is YYDKDF in the germline V gene (reference sequence).

V is TRBV5-1 and J is TRBJ1-2, with D perhaps matching TRBD1 (5 bases). V lost 4 bases, J lost 8 bases, and 21 bases lay in between. The germline gives CDR1 SGHRS, CDR2 YFSETQ. The length of the CDR3 is 15 residues. For the CDR3, the DNA is TGCGCCAGCAGCCCTGGCGGGGCACCAACTCGAGGCTACACCTTC. Its protein is CASSPGGAPTRGYTF.

This rearrangement joins TRBV5-1 to TRBJ2-1; TRBD2 agrees at 14 bases. This CDR3 comprises 16 residues. Trimming removed 4 bases from V and 7 bases from J; junction bases left unmatched: 7. The germline V gene has CDR1 SGHRS and CDR2 YFSETQ. CDR3 sequence reads: CASSTGTSGSRNEQFF. The CDR3 nucleotides read TGCGCCAGCAGCACCGGGACTAGCGGGAGCAGGAATGAGCAGTTCTTC.

V gene TRBV14 combines with J gene TRBJ1-1; TRBD1 aligns across 7 bases. J gave up 0 bases and V 5 bases, and 0 bases lay outside the gene matches. The CDR3 has 13 amino acids. Germline CDR1 is SGHDN and CDR2 is FVKESK. The DNA for the CDR3 is TGTGCCAGCAGCGGACAGGTGAACACTGAAGCTTTCTTT. Translating it yields CASSGQVNTEAFF. Filled out from reference TRBV14 and TRBJ1-1, the complete variable domain reads EAGVTQFPSHSVIEKGQTVTLRCDPISGHDNLYWYRRVMGKEIKFLLHFVKESKQDESGMPNNRFLAERTGGTYSTLKVQPAELEDSGVYFCASSGQVNTEAFFGQGTRLTVV.

The V call is TRBV30, the J call TRBJ1-1; D not resolved. The CDR3 is 13 residues long. From germline, CDR1 is GTSNPN and CDR2 SVGIG (reference sequence). Between the trimmed V and J ends, which lost 3 bases and 5 bases, there was a span of 13 bases. This chain's CDR3 is CAWREPWGTEAFF. DNA for the CDR3: TGTGCCTGGAGAGAACCCTGGGGAACTGAAGCTTTCTTT.

The rearrangement links TRBV2 to TRBJ2-7; D could derive from TRBD1 or TRBD2 (5 bases each). The length of the CDR3 is 16 residues. The V end was cut by 5 bases, the J end by 0 bases, with 17 bases between. Looked up from germline, CDR1 is SNHLY and CDR2 is FYNNEI. The DNA for the CDR3 is TGTGCCAGCAGTCCTAACCCCGGGACCAGCTCCTACGAGCAGTACTTC. Translated, it gives CASSPNPGTSSYEQYF.

The J gene is TRBJ2-2, the V gene TRBV7-6, with 13 bases identical to TRBD2. This CDR3 has 18 amino acids. Losses at the gene ends were 5 bases for V and 6 bases for J; bases not matched to a gene: 12. Germline V CDR1 and CDR2: SGHVS, FNYEAQ. The CDR3 region is CASSPRLAGGPNPGELFF. The DNA for the CDR3 is TGTGCCAGCAGCCCAAGACTAGCGGGAGGCCCCAACCCCGGGGAGCTGTTTTTT.

This clone came up once. The chain carries TRBV29-1 and TRBJ1-1, with 7 bases that match TRBD1. J lost 7 bases, V lost 7 bases, and 9 bases had no gene match. The CDR3 has 12 residues. The germline V gene encodes CDR1 SQVTM and CDR2 ANQGSEA. CDR3 loop: CSGQGTSSEAFF. The CDR3 nucleotides read TGCAGCGGACAGGGAACTTCCAGTGAAGCTTTCTTT. Based on the CDR3 plus reference TRBV29-1 and TRBJ1-1, the full variable domain is SAVISQKPSRDICQRGTSLTIQCQVDSQVTMMFWYRQQPGQSLTLIATANQGSEATYESGFVIDKFPISRPNLTFSTLTVSNMSPEDSSIYLCSGQGTSSEAFFGQGTRLTVV.

This CDR3 is CASSLETSRPLHF. CDR3 coding DNA: TGTGCCAGCAGCTTAGAGACCTCAAGACCCCTCCACTTT. V usage is TRBV7-2 and J usage is TRBJ1-6; D call uncertain. Germline V gene lookup returns CDR1 SGHTA and CDR2 FQGNSA. The CDR3 totals 13 residues. Trimming cost V 1 base and J 12 bases, with 10 bases left between them.

A single count supports this clone. J is TRBJ2-7 and V is TRBV18; 10 nucleotides agree with TRBD2. V trimming: 3 bases; J trimming: 6 bases; junction bases outside the gene matches: 8. Germline loops: CDR1 KGHSH, CDR2 LQKENI. CDR3 length equals 15 residues. As DNA, the CDR3 is TGTGCCAGCTCACCCCTAGCGGGAGAACCCATCGAGCAGTACTTC. It encodes CASSPLAGEPIEQYF.

The chain is built from TRBV18 and TRBJ1-1; D might be TRBD1 (6 bases). Looked up from germline, CDR1 is KGHSH and CDR2 is LQKENI. CDR3 length: 16 amino acids. V was shortened by 3 bases and J by 0 bases, with 14 bases between the two germline ends. The CDR3 spells CASSPRGGLVNTEAFF. In DNA form, the CDR3 reads TGTGCCAGCTCACCTCGGGGGGGGCTGGTGAACACTGAAGCTTTCTTT.

The V gene is TRBV4-1, the J gene TRBJ1-1; D gene unclear. CDR3 length: 11 amino acids. Trimming took 4 bases from V and 7 from J, leaving 7 bases between them. Germline V gene lookup returns CDR1 MGHRA and CDR2 YSYEKL. The CDR3 DNA is TGCGCCAGCAGCCTTACCGGTGAAGCTTTCTTT. Encoded protein: CASSLTGEAFF.

CDR3 protein: CASGGGHSSSYEQYF. For the CDR3, the DNA is TGTGCCAGCGGGGGCGGGCACTCTAGCTCCTACGAGCAGTACTTC. The chain uses TRBV2 and TRBJ2-7; D might be TRBD1 (6 bases). This CDR3 contains 15 residues. The V and J ends lost 8 bases and 0 bases respectively, with 17 bases between them. Germline values: CDR1 SNHLY, CDR2 FYNNEI.

V usage is TRBV9 and J usage is TRBJ1-1; 8 bases agree with TRBD1. The CDR3 spans 15 residues. V gave up 4 bases and J gave up 4 bases; unmatched junction bases: 9. Germline V gives CDR1 SGDLS, CDR2 YYNGEE. This CDR3 is CASSPQDRVGTEAFF. CDR3 bases: TGTGCCAGCAGCCCACAGGACAGGGTGGGCACTGAAGCTTTCTTT.

The chain links TRBV30 to TRBJ1-5, with TRBD1 as a possible D gene (5 bases). The CDR3 covers 16 residues. In germline, CDR1 is GTSNPN, CDR2 SVGIG (reference sequence). Trimming stripped 3 bases from V and 0 bases from J, with 15 bases between. CDR3 coding DNA: TGTGCCTGGAGCGGGGGGACTGGAGATAGCAATCAGCCCCAGCATTTT. This sequence encodes CAWSGGTGDSNQPQHF.